This entry is about one TCR beta chain. Its antigen is unknown. Base qualities are not provided; no much larger clone lies one nucleotide away. Only healthy Caucasian donors were included. The twin cohort consisted of three pairs of female monozygotic twins, all aged roughly 18 to 29 years. Positive isolation kits from Invitrogen were used to isolate the CD4+ and CD8+ T cell populations. This record belongs to a study of identical twins (dated by TCRdb to 2015 to 2016). General notes on the study: TCR alpha and beta repertoires from monozygotic twins, unrelated adults of various ages and cord blood were deep-sequenced to test whether fetal clonotypes persist. To rule out contamination, the twin experiments were replicated at different times with different library preparation protocols. Here is what the overall study found, with its caveats: Excess twin sharing in beta out-of-frame sequences was weaker because fewer shared sequences lowered the signal-to-noise ratio. Compared with coincidental sharing between unrelated individuals, an excess of low generation-probability sequences was observed among out-of-frame TCR alpha sequences shared between twins. Fewer insertions were carried by abundant cord blood beta clonotypes, a similar but weaker trend appeared in young adult naive repertoires, and no such trend appeared in memory repertoires. Because the same donors could not be followed over many years, the conclusions depended on cross-sectional statistical analysis. Invariant T cells such as MAIT and iNKT could partly confound zero-insertion analyses, though diverse VJ usage argued against this for most clonotypes. Out-of-frame TCR alpha sharing in monozygotic twins was systematically underestimated by recombination models, whereas sharing between unrelated individuals was in agreement with the recombination models.

Receptor libraries were prepared by 5' RACE. The sample was run on an Illumina HiSeq 2000. Template switching added a universal primer binding site, and the final cDNA carried a unique molecular identifier that allowed TCR cDNA molecules to be counted accurately. First-strand cDNA for TCR alpha and beta chains was synthesized from specific primers in the conserved constant-segment region. Each cDNA library was double barcoded, with a SMART-Mk sample barcode plus Illumina barcodes, to control for contamination. Two successive PCR steps introduced TruSeq adapter sequences along with Illumina sample barcodes. TCR alpha and beta cDNA libraries were sequenced on the Illumina HiSeq platform with custom primers. Per the source publication's procedure: Unique molecular identifiers were extracted from raw reads with MiGEC, and CDR3 positions were determined with MiXCR. For each individual, recombination models were inferred using an EM algorithm with the repgenHMM and IGoR tools. The tcR package in R was used for shared clonotype analysis, with sharing normalized by the product of cloneset sizes. To study raw recombination without the effects of thymic and clonal selection, out-of-frame nonproductive sequences were analyzed. Using fastp trimming at Q25 and MiXCR clonotype assembly, TCRdb reanalyzed the public sequencing data and kept in-frame beta chains. Every entry covers one CDR3 protein and lists the most common genes and DNA from its rows. The V and J calls come from TCRdb's annotation, not from the publication. This sample comprises some 320,000 distinct CDR3 sequences, about 12% of them detected only once. The leading ten clones occupy just over 7% of the sample.

The data also belong to a second study, concerning yellow fever vaccine responses in identical twins. As the second publication notes: According to the authors, the vaccine-induced T cell response in identical twins seemed to be partly convergent and partly specific to each individual. In identical twins, the study followed T cell clones that responded to the vaccine with precision.

The sequence was obtained from a woman between 18 and 29 years old in good health. Sequenced input: CD8+ T cells sorted from blood.

The CDR3 reads as follows: CASRSLGRHNQPQHF. In nucleotide form, the sequence is TGCGCCAGCAGATCCCTGGGTCGTCACAATCAGCCCCAGCATTTT. The rearrangement joined TRBV10-1 to TRBJ1-5; the D gene lacks a confident call. Trimming at the junction amounts to 6 bases on V and 3 bases on J, and the germline ends lie 15 bases apart. The CDR3 measures 15 amino acids from cysteine to phenylalanine. Only CDR3 DNA is held: 45 bases, read in frame from base 1. CDR1 and CDR2, looked up from the germline V gene (reference sequence), are WNHNN and SYGVQD.